The present T cell receptor beta chain was sequenced within a study of blood T cell repertoires in COVID-19. Study summary: PBMCs, B-cell-depleted T cells, or T cells were the source of the cDNA or gDNA that made up the material.

Germline V lookup: CDR1 LGHDT, CDR2 YNNKEL (reference sequence). The CDR3 spans 17 residues. V was pared by 4 bases and J by 0 bases, with 13 bases between. As handled by the study authors: Estimated nucleated cell counts came from reference gene primer amplification. TCRdb's table, derived via immunoSEQ multiplex PCR, lists solely in-frame clones and lacks some. V and J calls plus clone size are reproduced from that table; the DNA served to infer D and trimming. This sample has around 210,000 clones; under 90% occur once, and the top ten carry under 10%. The clonotype was recovered from an elderly woman with COVID-19, enrolled during active disease. V gene TRBV3-1 (or the pseudogene TRBV3-2) combines with J gene TRBJ2-6, with a tentative D call TRBD2 (6 bases). The sample taken for sequencing was peripheral blood. The CDR3 bases are TGTGCCAGCAGCCCCGGGACTGGAAGCTCTGGGGCCAACGTCCTGACTTTC. As protein: CASSPGTGSSGANVLTF.